This is a list of T cell receptor beta chains from one sample in a study of blood T cells in healthy people across ages. TCRdb reanalysed the 5' RACE reads using MiXCR and keeps one entry per CDR3 protein. This sample has about 1.5 million distinct CDR3 sequences, with 42% found just once. The specimen was blood. These TCRs come from a woman aged 18-30 years in good health. Each CDR3 is given with its conserved first and last residue. The D gene is left open where the match is weak. Size values are once, few and many counts, or a class for expanded clones, and some rows have none.

J gene,D gene,clone size,V gene,CDR3 DNA,CDR3 protein
TRBJ2-2,TRBD2,-,TRBV20-1,TGCAGTGCTAGGGGGACTAGCGGGAACACCGGGGAGCTGTTTTTT,CSARGTSGNTGELFF
TRBJ1-1,-,-,TRBV9,TGTGCCAGCAGCGCCCACCAGGGGCGTGGGACTGAAGCTTTCTTT,CASSAHQGRGTEAFF
TRBJ2-7,TRBD1,-,TRBV19,TGTGCCAGTAGTATTGCGGACAGGGGGCTTTACGAGCAGTACTTC,CASSIADRGLYEQYF
TRBJ2-7,TRBD2,-,TRBV6-2/TRBV6-3,TGTGCCAGCACCCGCGTTAGCGGGATGGTATACGAGCAGTACTTC,CASTRVSGMVYEQYF
TRBJ2-7,-,-,TRBV27,TGTGCCAGCGCCAGTATCTACGAGCAGTACTTC,CASASIYEQYF
TRBJ2-3,-,-,TRBV5-1,TGCGCCAGCAGCGACCGGGCGCCCTTAGACCGGGATACGCAGTATTTT,CASSDRAPLDRDTQYF
TRBJ2-7,TRBD1,-,TRBV18,TGTGCCAGCTCACACCGGGACAGGGAGACCTACGAGCAGTACTTC,CASSHRDRETYEQYF
TRBJ2-1,TRBD2,few,TRBV20-1,TGCAGTGCCACCGCGGGGGCTAGCGGGAACTACAATGAGCAGTTCTTC,CSATAGASGNYNEQFF
TRBJ1-2,TRBD1,-,TRBV29-1,TGCAGCGTTGCAGGTGGGACAGGGGGCGAAGTAGGCTATGGCTACACCTTC,CSVAGGTGGEVGYGYTF
TRBJ2-1,-,-,TRBV21-1,TGTGCCAGCAGCAAAGTGAAGGGGACCGAGCAGTTCTTC,CASSKVKGTEQFF
TRBJ2-2,TRBD1,-,TRBV28,TGTGCCAGCAGTAGCACGGGACAGGGTACCGGGGAGCTGTTTTTT,CASSSTGQGTGELFF
TRBJ2-3,TRBD1,few,TRBV27,TGTGCCAGCAGTTTATATATCTCCCGGACAGGGGGCTTCACAGATACGCAGTATTTT,CASSLYISRTGGFTDTQYF
TRBJ2-1,TRBD2,-,TRBV14,TGTGCCAGCAGCCAAGAAGCCCAGCGGGGTTACAATGAGCAGTTCTTC,CASSQEAQRGYNEQFF
TRBJ2-7,-,once,TRBV6-5,TGTGCCAACAGCCGCACAGCTACCTCCTACGAACAGTACTTC,CANSRTATSYEQYF
TRBJ2-7,-,many,TRBV6-6,TGTGCCAGCATATCCAGCTCCAGCGACGAGCAGTACTTC,CASISSSSDEQYF
TRBJ2-5,-,-,TRBV27,TGTGCCAGCAGTCCTGACTCCCGTCAAGAGACCCAGTACTTC,CASSPDSRQETQYF
TRBJ2-1,-,-,TRBV4-2,TGTGCTAGCAGCCAAGATAAGGCGGGTAACTCCTACAATGAGCAGTTCTTC,CASSQDKAGNSYNEQFF
TRBJ1-1,-,-,TRBV27,TGTGCCACCGGTGGAAGGAGCACTGAAGCTTTCTTT,CATGGRSTEAFF
TRBJ1-2,-,-,TRBV20-1,TGCAGTGCTATCGTCGGGCAGTACTATGGCTACACCTTC,CSAIVGQYYGYTF
TRBJ2-5,TRBD1,-,TRBV6-5,TGTGCCAGCAGCTCACAGGGGGCAAGGCAGTACTTC,CASSSQGARQYF
TRBJ2-5,-,few,TRBV5-1,TGCGCCAGCAGCTTCTCGAGTGTGGAGACCCAGTACTTC,CASSFSSVETQYF
TRBJ2-7,TRBD1,-,TRBV6-5,TGTGCCAGCAGTACCGCGGGGACAGGGGGCTACGAGCAGTACTTC,CASSTAGTGGYEQYF
TRBJ1-5,-,-,TRBV6-5,TGTGCCAGCAGTACGGTTGGGACCGCGGATCAGCCCCAGCATTTT,CASSTVGTADQPQHF
TRBJ2-7,TRBD2,few,TRBV7-2,TGTGCCAGCAGCTTAGCAGCGGGAGGCCCCTACGAGCAGTACTTC,CASSLAAGGPYEQYF
TRBJ2-7,TRBD1,few,TRBV28,TGTGCCAGCTTGACAGGGCCCCACGAGCAGTACTTC,CASLTGPHEQYF
TRBJ1-2,TRBD1,-,TRBV27,TGTGCCAGCAGTTCCCTGGACAGGGGGTACTATGGCTACACCTTC,CASSSLDRGYYGYTF
TRBJ2-5,-,-,TRBV20-1,TGCAGTGCTATGGCCCACAGTGCCCTCCAAGAGACCCAGTACTTC,CSAMAHSALQETQYF
TRBJ1-2,-,-,TRBV6-5,TGTGCCAGCAGGCCGGCCGGCGGTAACTATGGCTACACCTTC,CASRPAGGNYGYTF
TRBJ2-7,TRBD1,once,TRBV20-1,TGCAGTGCTAGAGCCCGGACAGGGTGGGGCGATGAGCAGTACTTC,CSARARTGWGDEQYF
TRBJ2-3,-,-,TRBV29-1,TGCAGCGCTAAAGGGAGACTCACAGATACGCAGTATTTT,CSAKGRLTDTQYF
TRBJ2-3,-,-,TRBV9,TGTGCCAGCAGAGCAGGGGAAGGGGTTAGCACAGATACGCAGTATTTT,CASRAGEGVSTDTQYF
TRBJ2-7,TRBD1,-,TRBV3-1,TGTGCCAGCAGCCTTGGGGGACAGCCGCCCTACGAGCAGTACTTC,CASSLGGQPPYEQYF
TRBJ2-1,TRBD2,once,TRBV7-9,TGTGCCAGCACCTTGGGACTAGTAGGGTTCTTC,CASTLGLVGFF
TRBJ1-1,-,-,TRBV28,TGTGCCGTGGGGAACACTGAAGCTTTCTTT,CAVGNTEAFF
TRBJ1-4,-,few,TRBV6-1,TGTGCCAGCAGTGAGAGGGGTGAAAAACTGTTTTTT,CASSERGEKLFF
TRBJ2-1,-,few,TRBV20-1,TGCAGTGCTAGAGTTCGTGTTCTCAATGAGCAGTTCTTC,CSARVRVLNEQFF
TRBJ1-2,-,-,TRBV6-5,TGTGCCAGCAACCTAGTGTCAGTGAACTATGGCTACACCTTC,CASNLVSVNYGYTF